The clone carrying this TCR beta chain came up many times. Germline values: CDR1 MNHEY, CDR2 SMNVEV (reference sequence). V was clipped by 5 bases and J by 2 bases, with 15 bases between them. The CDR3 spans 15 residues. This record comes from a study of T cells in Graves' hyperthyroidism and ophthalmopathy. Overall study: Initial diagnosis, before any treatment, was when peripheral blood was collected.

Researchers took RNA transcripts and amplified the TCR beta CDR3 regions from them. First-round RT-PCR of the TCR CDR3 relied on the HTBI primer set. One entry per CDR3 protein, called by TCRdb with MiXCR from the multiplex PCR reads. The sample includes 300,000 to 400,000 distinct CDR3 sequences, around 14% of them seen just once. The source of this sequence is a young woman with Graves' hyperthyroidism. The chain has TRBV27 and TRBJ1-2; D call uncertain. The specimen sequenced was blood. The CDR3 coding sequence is TGTGCCAGCAGTCACCTCCCGGTCTCAAACTATGGCTACACCTTC. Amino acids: CASSHLPVSNYGYTF.